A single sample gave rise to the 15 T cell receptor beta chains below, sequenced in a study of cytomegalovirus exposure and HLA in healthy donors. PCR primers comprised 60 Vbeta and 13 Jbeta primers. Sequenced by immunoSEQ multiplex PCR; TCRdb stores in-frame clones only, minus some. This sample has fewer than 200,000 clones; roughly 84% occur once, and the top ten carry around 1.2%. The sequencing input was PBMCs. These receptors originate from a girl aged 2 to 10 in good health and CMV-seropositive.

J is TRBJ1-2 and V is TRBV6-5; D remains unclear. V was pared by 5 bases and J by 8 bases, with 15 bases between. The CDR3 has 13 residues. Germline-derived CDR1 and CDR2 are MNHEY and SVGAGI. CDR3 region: CASSLSATNGYTF. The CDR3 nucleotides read TGTGCCAGCAGTCTATCTGCGACAAACGGCTACACCTTC.

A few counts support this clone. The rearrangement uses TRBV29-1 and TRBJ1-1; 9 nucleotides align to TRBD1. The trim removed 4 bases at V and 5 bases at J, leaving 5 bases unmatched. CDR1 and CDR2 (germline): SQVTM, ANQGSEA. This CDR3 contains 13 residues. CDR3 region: CSVGGQGGTEAFF. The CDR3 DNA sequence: TGCAGCGTTGGGGGACAGGGAGGGACTGAAGCTTTCTTT.

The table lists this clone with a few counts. The CDR3, as DNA: TGTGCCAGCAGTTTGATAGCTATGAACACTGAAGCTTTCTTT. Amino acids: CASSLIAMNTEAFF. The V and J genes are TRBV28 and TRBJ1-1, with no clear D. Germline V gene sequence: CDR1 MDHEN, CDR2 SYDVKM. V lost 3 bases, J lost 0 bases, and 8 bases lay in between. The CDR3 covers 14 residues.

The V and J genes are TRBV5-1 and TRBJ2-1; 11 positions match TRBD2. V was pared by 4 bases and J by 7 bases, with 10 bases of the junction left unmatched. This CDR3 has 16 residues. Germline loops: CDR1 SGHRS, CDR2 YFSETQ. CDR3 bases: TGCGCCAGCAGCCCCATAGCGGGAGGGCCTTTTAATGAGCAGTTCTTC. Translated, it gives CASSPIAGGPFNEQFF.

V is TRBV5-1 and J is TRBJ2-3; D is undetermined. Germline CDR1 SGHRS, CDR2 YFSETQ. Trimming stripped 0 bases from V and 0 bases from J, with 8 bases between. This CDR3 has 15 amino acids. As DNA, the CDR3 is TGCGCCAGCAGCTTGGGACAATCTAGCACAGATACGCAGTATTTT. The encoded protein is CASSLGQSSTDTQYF.

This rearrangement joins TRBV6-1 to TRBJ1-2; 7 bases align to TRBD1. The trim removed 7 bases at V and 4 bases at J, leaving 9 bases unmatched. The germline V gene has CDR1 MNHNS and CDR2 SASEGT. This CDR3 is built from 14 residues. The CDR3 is CASTRGGYGYGYTF. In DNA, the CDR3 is TGTGCCAGCACCCGAGGGGGCTATGGCTATGGCTACACCTTC.

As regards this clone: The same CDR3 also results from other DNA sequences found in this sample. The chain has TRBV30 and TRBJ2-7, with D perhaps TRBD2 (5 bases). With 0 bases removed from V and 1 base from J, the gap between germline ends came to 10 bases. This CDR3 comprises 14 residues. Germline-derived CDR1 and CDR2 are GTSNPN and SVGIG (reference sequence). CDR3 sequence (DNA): TGTGCCTGGAGTGTCGGAGGCGGATCCTACGAGCAGTACTTC. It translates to CAWSVGGGSYEQYF.

Here the CDR3 reads CASSLLSLAGEGEQYF. The CDR3 nucleotides read TGTGCCAGCAGTTTACTCTCACTAGCGGGAGAAGGAGAGCAGTACTTC. The chain uses TRBV27 and TRBJ2-7; 11 bases align to TRBD2. This CDR3 region has 16 residues. Germline values: CDR1 MNHEY, CDR2 SMNVEV (reference sequence). The V gene end was trimmed by 2 bases and the J gene end by 7 bases; junction bases not matched to a gene: 10.

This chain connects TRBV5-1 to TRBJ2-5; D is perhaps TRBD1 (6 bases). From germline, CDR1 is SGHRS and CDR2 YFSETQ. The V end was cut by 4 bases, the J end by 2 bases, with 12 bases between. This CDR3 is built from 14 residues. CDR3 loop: CASSLDRVQETQYF. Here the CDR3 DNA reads TGCGCCAGCAGCCTGGACAGAGTTCAAGAGACCCAGTACTTC.

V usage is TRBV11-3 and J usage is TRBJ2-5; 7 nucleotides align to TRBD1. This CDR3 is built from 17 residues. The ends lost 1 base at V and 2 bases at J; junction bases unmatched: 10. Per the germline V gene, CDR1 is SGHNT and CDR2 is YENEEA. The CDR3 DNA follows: TGTGCCAGCAGCTTAGGTCCACTCCGGGACAGTCAAGAGACCCAGTACTTC. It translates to CASSLGPLRDSQETQYF.

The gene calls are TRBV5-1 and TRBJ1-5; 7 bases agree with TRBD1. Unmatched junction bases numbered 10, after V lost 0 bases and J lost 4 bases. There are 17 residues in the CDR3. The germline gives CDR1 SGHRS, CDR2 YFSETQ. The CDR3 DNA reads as TGCGCCAGCAGCTTGGAGCCAGGGGGGTTTAGGAATCAGCCCCAGCATTTT. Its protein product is CASSLEPGGFRNQPQHF.

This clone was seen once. The CDR3: CASSRLAGGPSGELFF. Written as DNA, the CDR3 is TGCGCCAGCAGTAGGCTAGCGGGAGGGCCCTCCGGGGAGCTGTTTTTT. The V gene is TRBV5-1, the J gene TRBJ2-2, with 12 positions matching TRBD2. V lost 5 bases, J lost 6 bases, and 8 bases stayed unmatched. From germline, CDR1 is SGHRS and CDR2 YFSETQ. The CDR3 runs 16 residues.

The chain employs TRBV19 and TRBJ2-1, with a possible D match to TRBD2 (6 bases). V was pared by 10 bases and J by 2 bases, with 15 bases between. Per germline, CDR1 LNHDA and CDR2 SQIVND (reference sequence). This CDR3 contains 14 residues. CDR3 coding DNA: TGTGCCACTAGGGATGGGGGGACCTACAATGAGCAGTTCTTC. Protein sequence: CATRDGGTYNEQFF.

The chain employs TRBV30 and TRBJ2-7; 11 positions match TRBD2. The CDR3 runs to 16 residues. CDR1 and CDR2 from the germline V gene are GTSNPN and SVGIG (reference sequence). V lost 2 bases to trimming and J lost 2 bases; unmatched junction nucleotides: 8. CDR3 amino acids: CAWSRLAGTTPYEQYF. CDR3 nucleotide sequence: TGTGCCTGGAGTCGACTAGCGGGAACGACACCCTACGAGCAGTACTTC. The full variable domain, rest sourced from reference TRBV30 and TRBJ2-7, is SQTIHQWPATLVQPVGSPLSLECTVEGTSNPNLYWYRQAAGRGLQLLFYSVGIGQISSEVPQNLSASRPQDRQFILSSKKLLLSDSGFYLCAWSRLAGTTPYEQYFGPGTRLTVT.

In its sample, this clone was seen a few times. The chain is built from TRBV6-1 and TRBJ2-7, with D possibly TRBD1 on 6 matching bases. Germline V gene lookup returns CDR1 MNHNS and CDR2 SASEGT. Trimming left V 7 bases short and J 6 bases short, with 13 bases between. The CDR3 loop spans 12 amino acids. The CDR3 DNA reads TGTGCCAGCACCAACAGGGTAGGCGAGCAGTACTTC. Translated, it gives CASTNRVGEQYF.